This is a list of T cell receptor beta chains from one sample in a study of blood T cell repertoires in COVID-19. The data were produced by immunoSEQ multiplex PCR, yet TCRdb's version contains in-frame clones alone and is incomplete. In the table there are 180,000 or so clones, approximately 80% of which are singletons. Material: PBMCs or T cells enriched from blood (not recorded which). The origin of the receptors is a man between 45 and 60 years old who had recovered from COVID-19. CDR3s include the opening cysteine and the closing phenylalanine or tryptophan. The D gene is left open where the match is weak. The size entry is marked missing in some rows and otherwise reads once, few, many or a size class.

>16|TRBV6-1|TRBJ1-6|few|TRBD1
CASSEARPGGNSPLHF
TGTGCCAGCAGTGAAGCGCGACCAGGGGGAAATTCACCCCTCCACTTT
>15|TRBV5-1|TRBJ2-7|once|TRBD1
CASSLPTGSNYEQYF
TGCGCCAGCAGCTTACCGACAGGGAGTAACTACGAGCAGTACTTC
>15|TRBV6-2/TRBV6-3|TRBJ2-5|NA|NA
CASSYSGQYQETQYF
TGTGCCAGCAGTTACTCCGGACAGTACCAAGAGACCCAGTACTTC
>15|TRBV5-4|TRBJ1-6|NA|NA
CASSFRTANNSPLHF
TGTGCCAGCAGCTTCCGGACAGCCAATAATTCACCCCTCCACTTT
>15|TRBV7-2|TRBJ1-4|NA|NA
CASNGGGGPDEKLFF
TGTGCCAGCAACGGAGGCGGGGGGCCGGATGAAAAACTGTTTTTT
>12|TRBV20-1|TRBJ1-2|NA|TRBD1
CSASWTGDGYTF
TGCAGTGCTAGTTGGACAGGGGATGGCTACACCTTC
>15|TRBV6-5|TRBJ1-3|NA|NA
CASTQRGIKGNTIYF
TGTGCCAGCACCCAAAGGGGTATTAAAGGAAACACCATATATTTT
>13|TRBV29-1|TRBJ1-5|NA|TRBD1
CSVSGTANQPQHF
TGCAGCGTTTCCGGGACAGCTAATCAGCCCCAGCATTTT
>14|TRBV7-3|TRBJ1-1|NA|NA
CASSLTPGVTEAFF
TGTGCCAGCAGCTTAACGCCAGGGGTCACTGAAGCTTTCTTT
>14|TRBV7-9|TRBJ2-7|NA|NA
CASRTSANAYEQYF
TGTGCCAGCAGGACGTCAGCGAACGCCTACGAGCAGTACTTC
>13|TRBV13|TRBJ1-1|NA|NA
CASSLPQSPEAFF
TGTGCCAGCAGCTTACCCCAATCCCCTGAAGCTTTCTTT
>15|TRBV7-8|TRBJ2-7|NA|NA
CASSLDGVSSYEQYF
TGTGCCAGCAGCTTAGACGGGGTTAGCTCCTACGAGCAGTACTTC
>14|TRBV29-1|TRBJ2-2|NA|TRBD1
CSVRQGLSTGELFF
TGCAGCGTCAGACAGGGTCTTTCCACCGGGGAGCTGTTTTTT
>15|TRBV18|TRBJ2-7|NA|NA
CASSPGAGPNYEQYF
TGTGCCAGCTCACCGGGGGCAGGACCCAACTACGAGCAGTACTTC
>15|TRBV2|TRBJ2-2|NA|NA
CASSEEGQGLGELFF
TGTGCCAGCAGTGAGGAAGGGCAGGGCCTCGGGGAGCTGTTTTTT
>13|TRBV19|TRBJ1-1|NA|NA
CASSLDRGTEAFF
TGTGCCAGCTCTTTGGACAGAGGCACTGAAGCTTTCTTT
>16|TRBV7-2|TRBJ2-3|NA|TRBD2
CASSFQSGGLTDTQYF
TGTGCCAGCAGCTTCCAGAGCGGGGGGCTGACAGATACGCAGTATTTT
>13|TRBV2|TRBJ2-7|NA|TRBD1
CASSWDRAGEQYF
TGTGCCAGCAGTTGGGACAGGGCAGGCGAGCAGTACTTC
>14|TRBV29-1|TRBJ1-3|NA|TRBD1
CSAEKTGSGNTIYF
TGCAGCGCCGAGAAGACAGGGTCTGGAAACACCATATATTTT
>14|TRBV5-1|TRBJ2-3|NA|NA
CASSLGTNTDTQYF
TGCGCCAGCAGCTTGGGGACTAACACAGATACGCAGTATTTT
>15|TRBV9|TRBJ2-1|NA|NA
CASSERTGSRNEQFF
TGTGCCAGCAGCGAGCGGACGGGTTCTAGGAATGAGCAGTTCTTC
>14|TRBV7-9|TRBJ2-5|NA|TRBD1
CASSPPGGDETQYF
TGTGCCAGCAGCCCTCCAGGGGGCGATGAGACCCAGTACTTC
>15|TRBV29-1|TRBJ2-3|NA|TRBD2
CSVRAGGTSTDTQYF
TGCAGCGTTCGGGCGGGGGGGACCAGCACAGATACGCAGTATTTT
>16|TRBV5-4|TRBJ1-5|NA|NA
CASSWDRLAVDQPQHF
TGTGCCAGCAGCTGGGACCGACTAGCGGTCGATCAGCCCCAGCATTTT
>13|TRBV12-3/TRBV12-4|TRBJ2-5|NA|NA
CASSPTWGETQYF
TGTGCCAGCAGTCCCACATGGGGAGAAACCCAGTACTTC
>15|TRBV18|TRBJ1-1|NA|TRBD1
CASSPRTGFGTEAFF
TGTGCCAGCTCACCAAGGACAGGGTTTGGGACTGAAGCTTTCTTT
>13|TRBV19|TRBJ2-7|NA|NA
CASTPEGSYEQYF
TGTGCCAGTACCCCGGAGGGATCCTACGAGCAGTACTTC
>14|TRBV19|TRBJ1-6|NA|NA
CASSDTDGGSPLHF
TGTGCCAGTAGCGACACCGATGGGGGCTCACCCCTCCACTTT
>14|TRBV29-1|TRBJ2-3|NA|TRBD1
CSVVGQGVTDTQYF
TGCAGCGTCGTCGGACAGGGGGTGACAGATACGCAGTATTTT
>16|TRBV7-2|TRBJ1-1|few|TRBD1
CASSLGGIGQGFEAFF
TGTGCCAGCAGCTTGGGGGGAATCGGACAGGGCTTTGAAGCTTTCTTT
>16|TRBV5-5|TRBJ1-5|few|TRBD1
CASSLVPGGVIQPQHF
TGTGCCAGCAGCTTGGTCCCAGGGGGCGTGATTCAGCCCCAGCATTTT
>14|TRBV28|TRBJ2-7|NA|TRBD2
CASSLAGPPYEQYF
TGTGCCAGCAGCTTAGCGGGGCCTCCCTACGAGCAGTACTTC
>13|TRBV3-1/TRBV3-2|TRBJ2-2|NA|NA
CASSQSYTGELFF
TGTGCCAGCAGCCAATCTTACACCGGGGAGCTGTTTTTT
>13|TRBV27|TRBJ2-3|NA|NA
CASSSGLTGTQYF
TGTGCCAGCAGTTCCGGACTAACGGGTACGCAGTATTTT
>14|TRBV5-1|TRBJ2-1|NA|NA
CATKPSVQGHEQFF
TGCGCCACTAAGCCCTCCGTTCAGGGTCATGAGCAGTTCTTC
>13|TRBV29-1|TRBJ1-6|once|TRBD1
CSVQTGYRSPLHF
TGCAGCGTGCAGACAGGGTATAGATCACCCCTCCACTTT
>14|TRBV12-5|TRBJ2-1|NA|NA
CASGLRDAAAEQFF
TGTGCTAGTGGTTTGAGAGATGCGGCGGCGGAGCAGTTCTTC
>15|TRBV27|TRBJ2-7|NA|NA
CASSFGRGSNNEQYF
TGTGCCAGCAGTTTTGGTAGGGGTTCGAATAACGAGCAGTACTTC
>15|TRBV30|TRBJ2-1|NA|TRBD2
CACLPLAGAYNEQFF
TGTGCCTGCCTGCCCCTAGCGGGGGCTTACAATGAGCAGTTCTTC
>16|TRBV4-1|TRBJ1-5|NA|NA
CASSQEGQGGGQPQHF
TGCGCCAGCAGCCAAGAAGGTCAAGGGGGGGGTCAGCCCCAGCATTTT
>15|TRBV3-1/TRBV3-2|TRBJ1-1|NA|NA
CASSQRTGPYTEAFF
TGTGCCAGCAGCCAAAGGACTGGTCCTTACACTGAAGCTTTCTTT
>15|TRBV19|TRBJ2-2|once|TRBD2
CASRTSGIHTGELFF
TGTGCCAGTCGGACTAGCGGGATCCACACCGGGGAGCTGTTTTTT
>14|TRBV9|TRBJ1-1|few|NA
CASSVGPENTEAFF
TGTGCCAGCAGTGTTGGGCCCGAGAACACTGAAGCTTTCTTT
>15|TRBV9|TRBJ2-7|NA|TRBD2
CASSVEVGGGLEQYF
TGTGCCAGCAGCGTAGAAGTCGGCGGGGGGCTTGAGCAGTACTTC
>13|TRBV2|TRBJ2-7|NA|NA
CASTIDSSYEQYF
TGTGCCAGCACGATCGACTCCTCCTACGAGCAGTACTTC
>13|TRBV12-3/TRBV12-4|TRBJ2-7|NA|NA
CASSTGIHPQQYF
TGTGCCAGCAGCACCGGGATTCATCCCCAGCAGTACTTC
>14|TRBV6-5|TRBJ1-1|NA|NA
CASKGGAGNTEAFF
TGTGCCAGCAAGGGGGGGGCCGGGAACACTGAAGCTTTCTTT
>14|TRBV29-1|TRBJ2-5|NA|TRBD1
CSAWTGYPQETQYF
TGCAGCGCCTGGACAGGGTACCCCCAAGAGACCCAGTACTTC